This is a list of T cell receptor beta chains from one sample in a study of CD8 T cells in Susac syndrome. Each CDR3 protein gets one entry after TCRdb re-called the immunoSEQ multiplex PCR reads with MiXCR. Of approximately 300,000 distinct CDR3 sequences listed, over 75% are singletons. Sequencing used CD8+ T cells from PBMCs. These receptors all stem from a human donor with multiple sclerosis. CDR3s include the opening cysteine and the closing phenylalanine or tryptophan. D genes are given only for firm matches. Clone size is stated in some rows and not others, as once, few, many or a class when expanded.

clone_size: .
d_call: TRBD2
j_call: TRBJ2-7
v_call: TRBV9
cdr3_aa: CASSVRTSGSDEQYF
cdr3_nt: TGTGCCAGCAGCGTAAGGACTAGCGGGAGCGACGAGCAGTACTTC

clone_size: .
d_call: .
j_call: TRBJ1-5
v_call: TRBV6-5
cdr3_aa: CASSYSAGGIQPQHF
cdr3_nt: TGTGCCAGCAGTTACTCGGCGGGGGGCATTCAGCCCCAGCATTTT

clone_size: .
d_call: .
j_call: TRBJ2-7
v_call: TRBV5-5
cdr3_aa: CASSCLSEFYEQYF
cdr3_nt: TGTGCCAGCAGCTGCCTCTCGGAATTCTACGAGCAGTACTTC

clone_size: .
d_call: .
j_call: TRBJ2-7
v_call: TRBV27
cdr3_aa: CASSLWGTRSYEQYF
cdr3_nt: TGTGCCAGCAGTTTATGGGGGACAAGAAGCTACGAGCAGTACTTC

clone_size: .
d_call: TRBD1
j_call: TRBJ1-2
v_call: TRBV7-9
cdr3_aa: CASSTITGGLYGYTF
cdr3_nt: TGTGCCAGCAGCACAATAACAGGGGGCCTATATGGCTACACCTTC

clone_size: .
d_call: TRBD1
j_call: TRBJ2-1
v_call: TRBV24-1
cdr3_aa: CATSDSTGGPPYNEQFF
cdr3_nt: TGTGCCACCAGTGATAGTACAGGGGGGCCTCCCTACAATGAGCAGTTCTTC

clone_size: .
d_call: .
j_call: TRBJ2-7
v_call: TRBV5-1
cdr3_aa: CASSGERFSEQYF
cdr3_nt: TGCGCCAGTTCAGGGGAACGATTTAGCGAGCAGTACTTC

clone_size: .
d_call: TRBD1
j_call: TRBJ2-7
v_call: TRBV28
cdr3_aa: CASSFTGQESSYEQYF
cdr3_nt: TGTGCCAGCAGCTTCACCGGACAGGAGAGCTCCTACGAGCAGTACTTC

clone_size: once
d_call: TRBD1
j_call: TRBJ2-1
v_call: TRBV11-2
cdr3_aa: CASSPGTGLYNEQFF
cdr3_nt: TGTGCCAGCAGCCCCGGGACAGGGCTATACAATGAGCAGTTCTTC

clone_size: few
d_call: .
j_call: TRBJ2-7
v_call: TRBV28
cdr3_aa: CASTSSDEQYF
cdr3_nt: TGTGCCAGCACCTCTTCGGACGAGCAGTACTTC

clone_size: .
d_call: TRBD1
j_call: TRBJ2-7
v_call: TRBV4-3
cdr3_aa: CASSQELGGFFEQYF
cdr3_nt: TGCGCCAGCAGCCAAGAACTAGGGGGCTTCTTTGAGCAGTACTTC

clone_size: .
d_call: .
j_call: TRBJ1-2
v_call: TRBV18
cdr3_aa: CASSPGWGLVGYTF
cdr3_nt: TGTGCCAGCTCACCAGGGTGGGGCCTGGTTGGCTACACCTTC

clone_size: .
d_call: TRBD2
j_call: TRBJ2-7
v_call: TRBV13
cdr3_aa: CASSSGLAGGRRPYEQYF
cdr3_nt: TGTGCCAGCAGCTCGGGACTAGCGGGAGGCCGACGTCCCTACGAGCAGTACTTC

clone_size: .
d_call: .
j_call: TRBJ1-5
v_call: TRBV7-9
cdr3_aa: CASSLVEGSQPQHF
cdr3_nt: TGTGCCAGCAGCTTAGTGGAGGGCTCTCAGCCCCAGCATTTT

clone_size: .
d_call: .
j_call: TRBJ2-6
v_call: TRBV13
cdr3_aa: CASSLLREAGANVLTF
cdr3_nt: TGTGCCAGCAGCTTGTTAAGGGAAGCTGGGGCCAACGTCCTGACTTTC

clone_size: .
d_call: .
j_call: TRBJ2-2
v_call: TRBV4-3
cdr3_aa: CASSQDRLTYTGELFF
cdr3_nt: TGCGCCAGCAGCCAAGATAGGCTTACTTACACCGGGGAGCTGTTTTTT

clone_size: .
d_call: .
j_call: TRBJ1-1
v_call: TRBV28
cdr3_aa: CASSLSGEGTEAFF
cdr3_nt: TGTGCCAGCAGTTTGTCAGGGGAGGGGACTGAAGCTTTCTTT

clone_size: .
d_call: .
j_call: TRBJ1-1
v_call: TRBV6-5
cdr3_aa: CASTIDSLNTEAFF
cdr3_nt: TGTGCCAGCACCATAGACAGTTTGAACACTGAAGCTTTCTTT

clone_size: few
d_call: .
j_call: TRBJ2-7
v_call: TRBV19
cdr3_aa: CASSLSVTYEQYF
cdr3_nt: TGTGCCAGTAGTCTTAGCGTTACCTACGAGCAGTACTTC

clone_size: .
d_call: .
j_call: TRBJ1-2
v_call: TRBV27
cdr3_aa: CASRGVGIVDYGYTF
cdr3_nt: TGTGCCAGCAGGGGGGTGGGGATTGTTGACTATGGCTACACCTTC

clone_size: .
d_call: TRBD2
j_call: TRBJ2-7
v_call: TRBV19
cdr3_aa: CASSLAETTYEQYF
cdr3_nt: TGTGCCAGTAGTCTAGCGGAAACGACCTACGAGCAGTACTTC

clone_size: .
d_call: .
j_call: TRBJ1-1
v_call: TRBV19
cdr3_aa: CASIGGREAFF
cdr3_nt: TGTGCCAGTATCGGGGGGCGGGAGGCTTTCTTT

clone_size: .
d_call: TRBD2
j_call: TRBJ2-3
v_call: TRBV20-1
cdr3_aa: CSARGRQSGRAADTQYF
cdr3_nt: TGCAGTGCTAGAGGCAGGCAAAGCGGGAGGGCAGCAGATACGCAGTATTTT

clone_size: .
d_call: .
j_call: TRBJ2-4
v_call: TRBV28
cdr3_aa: CASSLLIAKNIQYF
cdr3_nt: TGTGCCAGCAGTTTGTTGATAGCCAAAAACATTCAGTACTTC

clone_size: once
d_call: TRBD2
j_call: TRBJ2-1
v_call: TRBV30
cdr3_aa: CAWNELAGWGEQFF
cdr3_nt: TGTGCCTGGAATGAACTAGCGGGATGGGGTGAGCAGTTCTTC

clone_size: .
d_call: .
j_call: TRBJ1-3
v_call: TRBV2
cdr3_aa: CASKWGSGTGNTIYF
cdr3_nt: TGTGCCAGCAAGTGGGGGTCGGGCACTGGAAACACCATATATTTT

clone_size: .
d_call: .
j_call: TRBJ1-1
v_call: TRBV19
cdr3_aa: CASSSTVLREAFF
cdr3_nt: TGTGCCAGTAGTAGTACCGTCTTACGTGAAGCTTTCTTT

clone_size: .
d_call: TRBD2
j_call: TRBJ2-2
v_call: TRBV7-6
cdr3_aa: CASSLNSVGVSGRKNTGELFF
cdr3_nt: TGTGCCAGCAGCTTGAACAGCGTGGGGGTTAGCGGGAGGAAAAACACCGGGGAGCTGTTTTTT

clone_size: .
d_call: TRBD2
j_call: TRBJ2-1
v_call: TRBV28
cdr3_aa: CASSSPFISLAGVVGNEQFF
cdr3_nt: TGTGCCAGCAGTTCCCCCTTTATATCACTAGCGGGAGTCGTAGGCAATGAGCAGTTCTTC

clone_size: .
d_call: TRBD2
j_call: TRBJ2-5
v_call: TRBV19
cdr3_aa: CASSGQLAGAETQYF
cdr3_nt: TGTGCCAGCAGTGGGCAACTAGCGGGAGCTGAGACCCAGTACTTC

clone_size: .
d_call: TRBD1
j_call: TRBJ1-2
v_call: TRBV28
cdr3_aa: CASREGQSYGYTF
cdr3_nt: TGTGCCAGCAGGGAGGGACAGTCTTATGGCTACACCTTC

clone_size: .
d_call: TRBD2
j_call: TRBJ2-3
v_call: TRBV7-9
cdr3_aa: CASRIGGRTDTQYF
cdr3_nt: TGTGCCAGCAGGATCGGCGGGAGAACAGATACGCAGTATTTT

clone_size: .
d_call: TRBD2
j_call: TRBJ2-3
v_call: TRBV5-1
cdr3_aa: CASSPRLAGLSDTQYF
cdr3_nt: TGCGCCAGCAGCCCCCGACTAGCGGGATTATCAGATACGCAGTATTTT

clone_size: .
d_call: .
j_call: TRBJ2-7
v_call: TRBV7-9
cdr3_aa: CASSLQEPHYEQYF
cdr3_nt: TGTGCCAGCAGCTTGCAGGAGCCCCATTACGAGCAGTACTTC

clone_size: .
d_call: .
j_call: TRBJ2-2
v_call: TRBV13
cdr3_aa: CASSPWGRTGELFF
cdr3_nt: TGTGCCAGCAGCCCGTGGGGCCGAACCGGGGAGCTGTTTTTT

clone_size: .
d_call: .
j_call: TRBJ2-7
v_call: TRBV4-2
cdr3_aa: CASSTLSPSELSGDEQYF
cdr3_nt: TGTGCCAGCAGCACCTTATCCCCTAGCGAGCTAAGTGGGGACGAGCAGTACTTC

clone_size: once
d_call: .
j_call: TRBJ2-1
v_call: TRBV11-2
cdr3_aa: CASSLDLGISSYNEQFF
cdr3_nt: TGTGCCAGCAGCTTAGATTTGGGGATTTCCTCCTACAATGAGCAGTTCTTC

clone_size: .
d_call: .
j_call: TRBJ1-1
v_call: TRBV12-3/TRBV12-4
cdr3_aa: CASSRGRLNTEAFF
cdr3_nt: TGTGCCAGCAGTCGCGGGAGGTTGAACACTGAAGCTTTCTTT

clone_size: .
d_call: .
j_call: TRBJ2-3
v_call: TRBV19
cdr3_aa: CASTTDWDRTDTQYF
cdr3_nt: TGTGCCAGTACCACGGACTGGGACCGCACAGATACGCAGTATTTT

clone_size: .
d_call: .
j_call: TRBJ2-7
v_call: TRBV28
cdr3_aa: CASSLRGRSYEQYF
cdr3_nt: TGTGCCAGCAGTTTACGGGGTCGCTCCTACGAGCAGTACTTC

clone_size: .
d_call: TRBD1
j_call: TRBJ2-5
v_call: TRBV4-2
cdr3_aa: CASSRTGTGVSETQYF
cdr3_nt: TGTGCCAGCAGCCGGACCGGGACAGGGGTTTCCGAGACCCAGTACTTC

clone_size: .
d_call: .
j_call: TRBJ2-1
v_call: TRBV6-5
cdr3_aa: CASSYVAGQGNEQFF
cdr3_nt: TGTGCCAGCAGTTACGTAGCGGGCCAGGGGAATGAGCAGTTCTTC

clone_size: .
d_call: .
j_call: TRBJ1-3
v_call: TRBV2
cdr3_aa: CATEGDSGNTIYF
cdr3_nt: TGTGCCACCGAAGGGGACTCTGGAAACACCATATATTTT

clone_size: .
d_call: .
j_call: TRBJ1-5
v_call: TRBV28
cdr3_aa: CASSPPRFNQPQHF
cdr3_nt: TGTGCCAGCAGCCCACCCAGGTTCAATCAGCCCCAGCATTTT

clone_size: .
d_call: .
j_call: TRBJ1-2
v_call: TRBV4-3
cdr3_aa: CASSAATGRGYTF
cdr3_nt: TGCGCCAGCAGTGCGGCGACCGGGAGGGGCTACACCTTC

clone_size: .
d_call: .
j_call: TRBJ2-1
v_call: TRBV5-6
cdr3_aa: CASSLFPGLPYNEQFF
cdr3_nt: TGTGCCAGCAGCTTATTCCCGGGACTTCCCTACAATGAGCAGTTCTTC

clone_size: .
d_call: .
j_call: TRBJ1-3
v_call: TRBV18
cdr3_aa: CASSLQSQGTGNTIYF
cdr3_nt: TGTGCCAGCTCACTCCAATCGCAGGGAACTGGGAACACCATATATTTT

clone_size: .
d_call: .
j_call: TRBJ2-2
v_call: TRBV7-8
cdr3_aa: CASSLGVLGRLNTGELFF
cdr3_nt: TGTGCCAGCAGCTTAGGAGTTTTAGGGCGACTAAACACCGGGGAGCTGTTTTTT

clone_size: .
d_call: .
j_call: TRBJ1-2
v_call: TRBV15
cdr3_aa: CATSVSLNYGYTF
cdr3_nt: TGTGCCACCAGCGTCAGCCTTAACTATGGCTACACCTTC

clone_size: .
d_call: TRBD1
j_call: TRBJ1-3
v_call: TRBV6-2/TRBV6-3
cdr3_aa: CASSYRPGQGRLVGGNTIYF
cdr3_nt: TGTGCCAGCAGTTACAGGCCGGGACAGGGACGTTTGGTCGGCGGAAACACCATATATTTT

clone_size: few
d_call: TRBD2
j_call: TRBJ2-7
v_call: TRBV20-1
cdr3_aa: CSARFLAGDYEQYF
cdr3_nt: TGCAGTGCTAGGTTTCTAGCGGGAGACTACGAGCAGTACTTC

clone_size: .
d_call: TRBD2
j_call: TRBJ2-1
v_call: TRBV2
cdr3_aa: CASSDRLAGVYNEQFF
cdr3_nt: TGTGCCAGCAGTGACCGACTAGCGGGGGTCTACAATGAGCAGTTCTTC

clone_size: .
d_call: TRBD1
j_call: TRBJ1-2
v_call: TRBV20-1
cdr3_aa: CSATRDRGNLWYGYTF
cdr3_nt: TGCAGTGCCACTAGGGACAGGGGAAATCTCTGGTATGGCTACACCTTC

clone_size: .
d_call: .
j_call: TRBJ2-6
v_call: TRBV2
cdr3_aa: CANDRTKANVLTF
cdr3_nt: TGTGCCAACGACCGGACCAAGGCCAACGTCCTGACTTTC

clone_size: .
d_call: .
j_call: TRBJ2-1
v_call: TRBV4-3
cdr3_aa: CASSQEGFNEQFF
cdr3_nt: TGCGCCAGCAGCCAAGAGGGCTTCAATGAGCAGTTCTTC